The rows below give T cell receptor beta chains drawn from one sample of a study of T cell changes during pregnancy in multiple sclerosis. Clones were sequenced by immunoSEQ multiplex PCR, and TCRdb holds only the in-frame ones, with some missing. The table has 25,000 to 35,000 clones, roughly 89% seen once. This material consisted of CD4+ T cells from peripheral blood mononuclear cells, taken in the second trimester of pregnancy. The source is a female donor with multiple sclerosis, enrolled in a pregnancy study. The CDR3 runs from the conserved cysteine through the conserved F or W. D genes are given only for firm matches. Clone sizes are given selectively: once, few, many, or a class where the clone is expanded.

d_call	j_call	clone_size	v_call	cdr3_nt	cdr3_aa
TRBD1	TRBJ1-6	.	TRBV9	TGTGCCAGCAGCGTATTCTCAGGGGGTGGTAATTCACCCCTCCACTTT	CASSVFSGGGNSPLHF
.	TRBJ1-2	.	TRBV5-1	TGCGCCAGCAGCTTGGCGGCAGCGGACTATGGCTACACCTTC	CASSLAAADYGYTF
.	TRBJ2-1	.	TRBV7-2	TGTGCCAGCAGCCCGAGTAGACAAGCCTACAATGAGCAGTTCTTC	CASSPSRQAYNEQFF
TRBD1	TRBJ2-5	.	TRBV19	TGTGCCACCTCGCCGAGGACAGGGGAGGCGTTAGGAGAGACCCAGTACTTC	CATSPRTGEALGETQYF
.	TRBJ2-3	.	TRBV2	TGTGCCACCTCACGCGGGGATAGCACAGATACGCAGTATTTT	CATSRGDSTDTQYF
.	TRBJ1-1	.	TRBV19	TGTGCCAGTTCTATGGGGGTTGACAGGATCTACACTGAAGCTTTCTTT	CASSMGVDRIYTEAFF
TRBD1	TRBJ2-2	.	TRBV5-1	TGCGCCAGCTTCAAGGGGGCGCCCACCGGGGAGCTGTTTTTT	CASFKGAPTGELFF
.	TRBJ1-3	.	TRBV29-1	TGCAGCGTTGAGGACAGCCAAATAGACACCATATATTTT	CSVEDSQIDTIYF
.	TRBJ2-7	.	TRBV30	TGTGCCTGGAGTAGAGATGTGGGACAAAGCGCCGACGAGCAGTACTTC	CAWSRDVGQSADEQYF
TRBD1	TRBJ1-2	few	TRBV19	TGTGCCAGTACCAAATCTACAGGGGGATGGAACTATGGCTACACCTTC	CASTKSTGGWNYGYTF
.	TRBJ1-1	.	TRBV19	TGTGCCAGTAGTATCCAGGGAATGAACACTGAAGCTTTCTTT	CASSIQGMNTEAFF
TRBD1	TRBJ1-2	few	TRBV2	TGTGCCAGCAGCCGGGACAGTAACTATGGCTACACCTTC	CASSRDSNYGYTF
.	TRBJ1-3	once	TRBV6-6	TGTGCCAGCAGCCCGGCGGGGCGAGGAAACACCATATATTTT	CASSPAGRGNTIYF
.	TRBJ1-4	.	TRBV18	TGTGCCAGCTCACCACTTCAGGGGTCGGGTGAAAAACTGTTTTTT	CASSPLQGSGEKLFF
.	TRBJ2-5	.	TRBV11-1	TGTGCCAGCAGCGCGGGACAGCTCCAAGAGACCCAGTACTTC	CASSAGQLQETQYF
TRBD1	TRBJ1-2	.	TRBV15	TGTGCCACCAGCAGAGAGACAGGGGTTGAGTATGGCTACACCTTC	CATSRETGVEYGYTF
.	TRBJ2-2	.	TRBV9	TGTGCCAGCAGCCCACAGGGCATTCACGGGGAGCTGTTTTTT	CASSPQGIHGELFF
.	TRBJ1-1	.	TRBV19	TGTGCCAGCCGACCCGGGAGAAACACTGAAGCTTTCTTT	CASRPGRNTEAFF
.	TRBJ1-4	.	TRBV5-4	TGTGCCAGCAGCTTATCAGGGCCCTCAGGGCATAATGAAAAACTGTTTTTT	CASSLSGPSGHNEKLFF
.	TRBJ2-2	.	TRBV19	TGTGCCAGTAGTACTCGTACCGGGGAGCTGTTTTTT	CASSTRTGELFF
TRBD1	TRBJ2-5	.	TRBV5-4	TGTGCCAGCAGCTTGTACACAGGGGGTGAGACCCAGTACTTC	CASSLYTGGETQYF
TRBD1	TRBJ2-7	.	TRBV19	TGTGCCAGTAGTACCCCGACAGGGCTCGAGCAGTACTTC	CASSTPTGLEQYF
TRBD1	TRBJ2-5	.	TRBV29-1	TGCAGCGTTTCAGGGGGTGAGACCCAGTACTTC	CSVSGGETQYF
TRBD1	TRBJ1-5	.	TRBV16	TGTGCCAGCAGCCCGGACAGGGAACAGCCCCAGCATTTT	CASSPDREQPQHF